This T cell receptor (beta chain) was obtained from a study of vaccination and CD4 T cells after COVID-19. Once obtained from cultured CD4+ T cells, the DNA was sequenced using the Oncomine TCR Beta short-read assay. In TCRdb, the PCR reads were re-called with MiXCR into one record per CDR3 protein. The sample has 10,000 to 15,000 distinct CDR3 sequences; 40% to 50% are singletons. Per germline, CDR1 MGHRA and CDR2 YSYEKL. The CDR3 spans 18 residues. J was trimmed by 2 bases and V by 5 bases; bases with no gene match: 14. Described treatment: approximately nine-day PBMC culture with coronavirus spike peptide pools or control peptides (ViraFEST assay). Alongside about 10 IU/ml IL-2 and approximately 9.3 ug/ml peptide pools, PBMCs were cultured at a few million per well. This clonotype occurred once. Its target is unknown.

The sequencing input was CD4+ T cells from blood, cultured in vitro. This chain links TRBV4-1 with TRBJ2-1; TRBD1 matches at 8 bases. The clonotype was recovered from a human donor who had recovered from COVID-19. CDR3 coding DNA: TGCGCCAGCAGCAAGATAATAGACAGGGGCCAGCCCTACAATGAGCAGTTCTTC. Translation: CASSKIIDRGQPYNEQFF.